This TCR beta chain was found in a study of neurological immune-mediated disorders. Each TCR transcript was tagged with a 10-nucleotide random UMI during 5'RACE. Each sequencing run yielded over 170 million TCR-beta sequences from 15-18 subjects. TCRdb re-analysed the 5' RACE reads in MiXCR, keeping a single row per CDR3 protein. Among about 66,000 distinct CDR3 sequences listed, nearly 3.5% were seen once. Study outcomes and limitations: The multiple sclerosis repertoire cluster had no clinical or MRI feature associated with it. When grouped phylogenetically, the repertoires of 18 of the 34 multiple sclerosis patients fell together in one related-CDR3 cluster, which is a possible signature.

This clonotype has ten or more counts. Antigen unknown. Trimming cost V 4 bases and J 0 bases, with 13 bases left between them. CDR3 size: 15 residues. Per the germline V gene, CDR1 is SGHDT and CDR2 is YYEEEE. What was sequenced was PBMCs. The J gene is TRBJ1-2, the V gene TRBV5-6; D is perhaps TRBD1 (5 bases). The source of this sequence is a man aged 35 to 55 with multiple sclerosis. CDR3 in amino acids: CASSDPSGPNYGYTF. CDR3 coding DNA: TGTGCCAGCAGCGACCCGTCGGGGCCTAACTATGGCTACACCTTC. The whole variable domain, filled in from reference TRBV5-6 and TRBJ1-2, reads DAGVTQSPTHLIKTRGQQVTLRCSPKSGHDTVSWYQQALGQGPQFIFQYYEEEERQRGNFPDRFSGHQFPNYSSELNVNALLLGDSALYLCASSDPSGPNYGYTFGSGTRLTVV.